These 19 T cell receptor beta chains came from one sample sequenced in a study of blood T cell repertoires in COVID-19. TCRdb's copy holds only in-frame clones and misses some; the assay was immunoSEQ multiplex PCR. Among 150,000 to 200,000 clones listed, more than 80% were seen once. Sequencing input: peripheral blood. The source is a woman aged 80 or older with COVID-19, enrolled during active disease.

The gene calls are TRBV10-3 and TRBJ1-1; 9 positions match TRBD1. V shed 9 bases, J shed 0 bases, and the junction held 5 bases outside the gene matches. The germline V gene has CDR1 ENHRY and CDR2 SYGVKD. This CDR3 contains 14 residues. CDR3 region: CAILGTGMNTEAFF. CDR3 bases: TGTGCCATACTGGGGACAGGGATGAACACTGAAGCTTTCTTT.

The genes are TRBV10-3 and TRBJ1-2; 7 bases agree with TRBD1. V shed 6 bases, J shed 8 bases, and the junction held 12 bases outside the gene matches. The CDR3 length is 14 residues. Looked up from germline, CDR1 is ENHRY and CDR2 is SYGVKD. In DNA, the CDR3 is TGTGCCATCAGCAGACAGGGTGAGGCGTGGGGCTACACCTTC. It encodes CAISRQGEAWGYTF.

The V call is TRBV7-9, the J call TRBJ1-3, with D uncertain. V was trimmed by 4 bases and J by 10 bases, leaving 11 bases between them. The CDR3 is 12 amino acids. The germline gives CDR1 SEHNR, CDR2 FQNEAQ (reference sequence). This CDR3 is CASSSSPPTIYF. DNA for the CDR3: TGTGCCAGCAGCTCTAGCCCACCGACCATATATTTT.

The CDR3 sequence: CASSSGRGQPQHF. Written as DNA, the CDR3 is TGTGCCAGCAGCTCGGGCAGGGGGCAGCCCCAGCATTTT. The rearrangement joins TRBV7-2 to TRBJ1-5; 7 positions agree with TRBD1. V lost 4 bases, J lost 7 bases, and 4 bases stayed unmatched. Per the germline V gene, CDR1 is SGHTA and CDR2 is FQGNSA. The length of the CDR3 is 13 residues.

V usage is TRBV20-1 and J usage is TRBJ2-7; D may be TRBD2 (5 bases). Trimming took 5 bases from V and 4 from J, leaving 9 bases between them. CDR1 is DFQATT and CDR2 is SNEGSKA in the germline V gene (reference sequence). The CDR3 is 11 amino acids. CDR3 in DNA: TGCAGTGCTCAACTAGTTTACGAGCAGTACTTC. It specifies CSAQLVYEQYF.

This chain connects TRBV29-1 to TRBJ1-1; D is unclear. From germline, CDR1 is SQVTM and CDR2 ANQGSEA. The CDR3 consists of 13 residues. V was clipped by 4 bases and J by 0 bases, with 9 bases between them. The CDR3 here is CSVGERMNTEAFF. The CDR3 DNA follows: TGCAGCGTTGGCGAGCGGATGAACACTGAAGCTTTCTTT.

V and J are TRBV27 and TRBJ1-1; D gene uncertain. This CDR3 has 14 residues. The V end lost 5 bases, the J end lost 4 bases, and 14 bases lay between the germline ends. Germline V gives CDR1 MNHEY, CDR2 SMNVEV (reference sequence). The chain's CDR3 is CASSPIGAATEAFF. CDR3 nucleotides: TGTGCCAGCAGTCCCATCGGAGCAGCCACTGAAGCTTTCTTT.

The V and J genes are TRBV6-6 and TRBJ2-1, with 11 bases fitting TRBD2. From germline, CDR1 is MNHNY and CDR2 SVGAGI (reference sequence). The CDR3 consists of 18 residues. Trimming removed 5 bases from V and 0 bases from J; junction bases left unmatched: 9. Here the CDR3 reads CASSPYSGRVDSYNEQFF. The DNA of the CDR3 is TGTGCCAGCAGTCCATATAGCGGGAGGGTTGACTCCTACAATGAGCAGTTCTTC.

This chain uses TRBV19 with TRBJ1-2; D is undetermined. The CDR3 is 15 residues long. V was clipped by 3 bases and J by 5 bases, with 16 bases between them. CDR1 and CDR2 (germline): LNHDA, SQIVND (reference sequence). The CDR3 DNA sequence: TGTGCCAGTAGTATCTCCAGGCCCGAAGCTTATGGCTACACCTTC. It codes for CASSISRPEAYGYTF. The variable domain in full, with the rest retrieved from reference TRBV19 and TRBJ1-2, is DGGITQSPKYLFRKEGQNVTLSCEQNLNHDAMYWYRQDPGQGLRLIYYSQIVNDFQKGDIAEGYSVSREKKESFPLTVTSAQKNPTAFYLCASSISRPEAYGYTFGSGTRLTVV.

The CDR3 here is CASTPTRGYGYTF. For the CDR3, the DNA is TGTGCCAGTACACCGACCAGGGGGTATGGCTACACCTTC. The chain employs TRBV19 and TRBJ1-2, with TRBD1 matching 7 bases. The CDR3 runs to 13 residues. CDR1 is LNHDA and CDR2 is SQIVND in the germline V gene (reference sequence). V was pared by 7 bases and J by 5 bases, with 7 bases of the junction left unmatched.

A remark on this clone: Relative to the germline gene, one junction end is altered; a read error may explain this. The chain has TRBV27 and TRBJ2-1; TRBD2 matches at 11 bases. This CDR3 comprises 14 residues. Germline V gives CDR1 MNHEY, CDR2 SMNVEV (reference sequence). CDR3 bases: TGTGCCAGCCGTTTTAGCGGGAGGGACAATGAGCAGTTCTTC. This gives the protein CASRFSGRDNEQFF.

V usage is TRBV24-1 and J usage is TRBJ2-3, with 7 positions matching TRBD1. The CDR3 is made up of 14 amino acids. Trimming cost V 2 bases and J 5 bases; bases outside gene matches: 3. Per germline, CDR1 KGHDR and CDR2 SFDVKD. The DNA of the CDR3 is TGTGCCACCAGTGATTCTGCAGGGGGAGATACGCAGTATTTT. Translating gives CATSDSAGGDTQYF.

The rearrangement uses TRBV7-7 and TRBJ1-1; D is unresolved. Trimming shortened V by 5 bases and J by 1 base, and 8 bases separated the two germline ends. The CDR3 spans 13 residues. Germline V CDR1 and CDR2: SSHAT, FNYEAQ (reference sequence). The CDR3: CASSAVGNTEAFF. In nucleotides, the CDR3 is TGTGCCAGCAGCGCGGTGGGGAACACTGAAGCTTTCTTT. Combining the CDR3 with reference TRBV7-7 and TRBJ1-1 gives the whole variable domain GAGVSQSPRYKVTKRGQDVTLRCDPISSHATLYWYQQALGQGPEFLTYFNYEAQPDKSGLPSDRFSAERPEGSISTLTIQRTEQRDSAMYRCASSAVGNTEAFFGQGTRLTVV.

The CDR3: CASSIAFGGENTEAFF. CDR3 nucleotides: TGTGCCAGTAGTATAGCTTTTGGGGGCGAAAACACTGAAGCTTTCTTT. V usage is TRBV19 and J usage is TRBJ1-1, with D possibly being TRBD1 (6 bases). This CDR3 is 16 amino acids long. The V gene lost 1 base and the J gene lost 2 bases, with 14 bases spanning the gap. CDR1 is LNHDA and CDR2 is SQIVND in the germline V gene (reference sequence).

This clone has more than one count but fewer than ten. The rearrangement links TRBV29-1 to TRBJ2-1, with TRBD2 identical over 10 bases. The germline CDR1 and CDR2 sequences are SQVTM and ANQGSEA. The CDR3 is 15 amino acids. J gave up 4 bases and V 3 bases, and 6 bases lay outside the gene matches. CDR3 in DNA: TGCAGCGTTGACATACTAGCGGGGATTTACAATGAGCAGTTCTTC. Amino acid sequence: CSVDILAGIYNEQFF.

Worth noting for this clone: A junction boundary mismatches the germline segment, possibly from a read error. The chain is built from TRBV5-6 and TRBJ1-4; 7 positions agree with TRBD1. Per germline, CDR1 SGHDT and CDR2 YYEEEE. The CDR3 has 13 residues. The CDR3 here is CASSAGPSGGSIF. For the CDR3, the DNA is TGTGCCAGCAGTGCGGGGCCCTCAGGGGGTTCTATATTT. Drawing the rest from reference TRBV5-6 and TRBJ1-4, the complete variable domain is DAGVTQSPTHLIKTRGQQVTLRCSPKSGHDTVSWYQQALGQGPQFIFQYYEEEERQRGNFPDRFSGHQFPNYSSELNVNALLLGDSALYLCASSAGPSGGSIFGSGTQLSVL.

This clone turned up a few times. The genes are TRBV5-1 and TRBJ1-3; no clear D. Germline V gene lookup returns CDR1 SGHRS and CDR2 YFSETQ. The CDR3 covers 14 residues. Deletions cut 2 bases from V and 0 bases from J, with 6 bases between. The CDR3 DNA reads TGCGCCAGCAGCTTACAGAGCTCTGGAAACACCATATATTTT. Translation: CASSLQSSGNTIYF.

In this sample, this clone turned up a few times. This chain connects TRBV28 to TRBJ2-1; 11 bases are shared with TRBD2. V shed 5 bases, J shed 4 bases, and the junction held 7 bases outside the gene matches. The CDR3 is 16 amino acids. Germline lookup yields CDR1 MDHEN and CDR2 SYDVKM. CDR3 nucleotides: TGTGCCAGCAGTCAAGGTAGCGGGAGGGGTTACAATGAGCAGTTCTTC. Translated: CASSQGSGRGYNEQFF.

V is TRBV30 and J is TRBJ2-2; 7 nucleotides match TRBD1. The CDR3 totals 15 residues. Germline CDR1 and CDR2: GTSNPN and SVGIG (reference sequence). V shed 0 bases, J shed 6 bases, and the junction held 7 bases outside the gene matches. CDR3 residues: CAWSVLDRVAGELFF. As DNA, the CDR3 is TGTGCCTGGAGTGTACTCGACAGGGTGGCCGGGGAGCTGTTTTTT. Drawing the rest from reference TRBV30 and TRBJ2-2, the complete variable domain is SQTIHQWPATLVQPVGSPLSLECTVEGTSNPNLYWYRQAAGRGLQLLFYSVGIGQISSEVPQNLSASRPQDRQFILSSKKLLLSDSGFYLCAWSVLDRVAGELFFGEGSRLTVL.